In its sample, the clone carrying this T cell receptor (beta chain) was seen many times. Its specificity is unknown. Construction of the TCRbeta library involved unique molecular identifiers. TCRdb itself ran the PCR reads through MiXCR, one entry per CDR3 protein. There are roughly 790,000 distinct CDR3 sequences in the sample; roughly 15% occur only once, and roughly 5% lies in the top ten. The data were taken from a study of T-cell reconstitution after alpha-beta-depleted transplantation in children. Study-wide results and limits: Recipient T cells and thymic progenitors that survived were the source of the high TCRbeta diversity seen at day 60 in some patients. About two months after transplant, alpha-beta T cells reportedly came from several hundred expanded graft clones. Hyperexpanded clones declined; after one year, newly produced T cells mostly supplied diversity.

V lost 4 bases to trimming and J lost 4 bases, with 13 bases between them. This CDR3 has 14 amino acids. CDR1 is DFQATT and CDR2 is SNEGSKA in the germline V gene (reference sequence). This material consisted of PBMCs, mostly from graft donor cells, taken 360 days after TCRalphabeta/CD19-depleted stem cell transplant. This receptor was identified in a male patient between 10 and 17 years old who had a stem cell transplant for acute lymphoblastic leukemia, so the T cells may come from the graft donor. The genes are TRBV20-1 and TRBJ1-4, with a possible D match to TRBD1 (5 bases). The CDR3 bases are TGCAGTGCTATCCCAGGGTTCTATAATGAAAAACTGTTTTTT. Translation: CSAIPGFYNEKLFF.